The 22 T cell receptor beta chains presented below share a single source sample, sequenced in a study of cytomegalovirus exposure and HLA in healthy donors. PCR amplification relied on 60 Vbeta primers (plus 13 Jbeta primers). Measured with immunoSEQ multiplex PCR; TCRdb has only the in-frame clones, and not every one. The table lists 100,000 to 150,000 clones, about 79% of them singletons. Specimen: PBMCs. The receptors come from a man aged 50-60 years in good health and CMV-seronegative.

The chain uses TRBV5-1 and TRBJ2-5; TRBD2 matches 11 bases. The trim removed 0 bases at V and 3 bases at J, leaving 7 bases unmatched. From germline, CDR1 is SGHRS and CDR2 YFSETQ. The CDR3 covers 17 residues. Here the CDR3 reads CASSLVSLAGGKETQYF. The CDR3 nucleotides read TGCGCCAGCAGCTTGGTCTCGCTAGCGGGGGGAAAAGAGACCCAGTACTTC.

The rearrangement uses TRBV7-8 and TRBJ1-6; 9 nucleotides agree with TRBD1. CDR3 length: 15 amino acids. CDR1 and CDR2 from the germline V gene are SGHVS and FQNEAQ. The junction had 3 bases not matched to a gene; V was cut back by 2 bases and J by 7 bases. The CDR3 here is CASSLRQGENSPLHF. The CDR3 nucleotides are TGTGCCAGCAGCTTACGACAGGGGGAGAATTCACCCCTCCACTTT.

The rearrangement joins TRBV19 to TRBJ1-2; weak D call: TRBD1 (5 bases). Trimming stripped 11 bases from V and 8 bases from J, with 15 bases between. Germline lookup yields CDR1 LNHDA and CDR2 SQIVND (reference sequence). The length of the CDR3 is 11 residues. The CDR3 is CAGRGVGGYTF. CDR3 in DNA: TGTGCCGGTCGGGGGGTTGGCGGCTACACCTTC.

The chain recombines TRBV4-1 with TRBJ2-1; a weak D match, TRBD1 (6 bases). V lost 3 bases and J lost 1, with 16 bases in between. The CDR3 sequence is 17 residues long. Germline V gene sequence: CDR1 MGHRA, CDR2 YSYEKL. The CDR3 nucleotides read TGCGCCAGCAGCCAGGGGGCCTTAGAAGGATCCTACAATGAGCAGTTCTTC. Translation: CASSQGALEGSYNEQFF.

The chain combines TRBV18 with TRBJ1-2, with D possibly matching TRBD1 (5 bases). Looked up from germline, CDR1 is KGHSH and CDR2 is LQKENI. V shed 2 bases and J shed 0 bases, with 13 bases lying between them. This CDR3 is built from 16 residues. The CDR3 loop is CASSPSGGPPNYGYTF. CDR3 DNA sequence: TGTGCCAGCTCACCATCGGGGGGACCCCCTAACTATGGCTACACCTTC.

The chain combines TRBV2 with TRBJ1-2; D remains unclear. Germline assignment: CDR1 SNHLY and CDR2 FYNNEI. There are 15 residues in the CDR3. Between the trimmed V and J ends, which lost 7 bases and 8 bases, there was a span of 23 bases. For the CDR3, the DNA is TGTGCCAGCAATGGTAGAGACACCCAGAAGGCGGGCTACACCTTC. Its protein is CASNGRDTQKAGYTF.

The chain combines TRBV7-2 with TRBJ1-5, with D possibly TRBD1 on 5 matching bases. V was trimmed by 1 base and J by 7 bases, leaving 11 bases between them. Germline lookup yields CDR1 SGHTA and CDR2 FQGNSA. The CDR3 is 14 residues long. In DNA, the CDR3 is TGTGCCAGCAGCTTAGTAGCAGGGTACCAGCCCCAGCATTTT. It translates to CASSLVAGYQPQHF.

This sequence joins TRBV14 and TRBJ2-4; the match to TRBD1 covers 9 bases. The germline V gene encodes CDR1 SGHDN and CDR2 FVKESK. There are 16 residues in the CDR3. The V segment lost 1 base and the J segment 6 bases; nucleotides outside the gene matches: 7. CDR3 coding DNA: TGTGCCAGCAGCCAAGCTCCCACAGGGGGCAGAAACATTCAGTACTTC. Translating it yields CASSQAPTGGRNIQYF.

The rearrangement uses TRBV12-5 and TRBJ2-7, with 7 bases matching TRBD1. V shed 1 base, J shed 5 bases, and the junction held 5 bases outside the gene matches. In germline, CDR1 is LGHNT, CDR2 FRNRAP. The CDR3 has 14 amino acids. The CDR3 DNA sequence: TGTGCTAGTGGTTTGGGGACAGGTGCGCACGAGCAGTACTTC. Residues: CASGLGTGAHEQYF.

The chain employs TRBV5-1 and TRBJ1-2; TRBD1 might be the D (6 bases). Looked up from germline, CDR1 is SGHRS and CDR2 is YFSETQ. This CDR3 region has 14 residues. V dropped 4 bases and J dropped 3 bases, with 13 bases sitting between them. This CDR3 reads CASSPGTTDYGYTF. CDR3 DNA sequence: TGCGCCAGCAGCCCCGGGACAACCGACTATGGCTACACCTTC. Drawing the rest from reference TRBV5-1 and TRBJ1-2, the complete variable domain is KAGVTQTPRYLIKTRGQQVTLSCSPISGHRSVSWYQQTPGQGLQFLFEYFSETQRNKGNFPGRFSGRQFSNSRSEMNVSTLELGDSALYLCASSPGTTDYGYTFGSGTRLTVV.

The chain couples TRBV5-6 to TRBJ1-2; TRBD1 is a possible D gene (5 bases). The CDR3 sequence is 14 residues long. Trimming shortened V by 4 bases and J by 3 bases, and 13 bases separated the two germline ends. Germline values: CDR1 SGHDT, CDR2 YYEEEE. CDR3 in DNA: TGTGCCAGCAGCCTAACCGACAGACACTATGGCTACACCTTC. Its protein product is CASSLTDRHYGYTF.

This clone was detected only a few times. The V call is TRBV13, the J call TRBJ1-2, with D unresolved. This CDR3 spans 12 amino acids. Per the germline V gene, CDR1 is PRHDT and CDR2 is FYEKMQ (reference sequence). The V and J ends lost 5 bases and 7 bases respectively, with 11 bases between them. The CDR3 loop reads CASSTAGGGYTF. The CDR3 DNA sequence: TGTGCCAGCAGCACGGCGGGTGGTGGCTACACCTTC.

The chain employs TRBV7-8 and TRBJ2-1; 7 nucleotides line up with TRBD2. The CDR3 runs to 13 residues. Germline trimming cut 4 bases from V and 11 bases from J; bases unmatched to any gene: 8. Germline CDR1 is SGHVS and CDR2 is FQNEAQ. CDR3 nucleotides: TGTGCCAGCAGCTCGCGGGGGACCGGACAGCAGTTCTTC. Translation: CASSSRGTGQQFF.

The rearrangement joins TRBV15 to TRBJ1-4, with D uncertain. V was clipped by 0 bases and J by 5 bases, with 10 bases between them. Germline CDR1 is LNHNV and CDR2 is YYDKDF (reference sequence). This CDR3 is built from 15 residues. The chain's CDR3 is CATSRDLELNEKLFF. The CDR3 nucleotides read TGTGCCACCAGCAGAGACCTCGAGCTCAATGAAAAACTGTTTTTT.

The rearrangement uses TRBV7-6 and TRBJ2-2; D possibly corresponds to TRBD2 (5 bases). This CDR3 comprises 14 residues. CDR1 is SGHVS and CDR2 is FNYEAQ in the germline V gene. V lost 3 bases and J 1 base, leaving 6 bases between the germline ends. The CDR3 region is CASSLAGNTGELFF. CDR3 sequence (DNA): TGTGCCAGCAGCTTGGCGGGGAACACCGGGGAGCTGTTTTTT.

The chain has TRBV7-2 and TRBJ2-2; 9 nucleotides line up with TRBD1. Germline V gives CDR1 SGHTA, CDR2 FQGNSA. The V gene end was trimmed by 4 bases and the J gene end by 7 bases; junction bases not matched to a gene: 4. The CDR3 runs 14 residues. This CDR3 reads CASSSQGAGGELFF. Here the CDR3 DNA reads TGTGCCAGCAGCTCACAGGGGGCGGGCGGGGAGCTGTTTTTT.

This clone showed up just once. This sequence joins TRBV2 and TRBJ2-1; D may be TRBD2 (5 bases). Trimming left V 8 bases short and J 3 bases short, with 8 bases between. This CDR3 region has 12 residues. Germline V lookup: CDR1 SNHLY, CDR2 FYNNEI. CDR3 bases: TGTGCCAGCGGGAGCAACTACAATGAGCAGTTCTTC. Translated, it gives CASGSNYNEQFF.

This clone was found once. J is TRBJ2-6 and V is TRBV6-6, with a tentative D call TRBD2 (6 bases). CDR1 MNHNY and CDR2 SVGAGI come from the germline V gene (reference sequence). Trimming took off 2 bases at V and 13 bases at J, with 12 bases between the two ends. The CDR3 is made up of 13 amino acids. The CDR3 sequence is CASSYARGDVLTF. The CDR3 DNA follows: TGTGCCAGCAGTTACGCGCGGGGCGATGTCCTGACTTTC.

The CDR3 nucleotides read TGTGCCAGCAGCTTGGAAGGACAGGGGTTCTCTGATACGCAGTATTTT. This translates into CASSLEGQGFSDTQYF. The gene calls are TRBV5-6 and TRBJ2-3, with TRBD1 matching over 9 bases. This CDR3 contains 16 residues. Unmatched junction bases numbered 8, after V lost 0 bases and J lost 6 bases. Looked up from germline, CDR1 is SGHDT and CDR2 is YYEEEE. The complete variable domain, with remaining parts taken from reference TRBV5-6 and TRBJ2-3, reads DAGVTQSPTHLIKTRGQQVTLRCSPKSGHDTVSWYQQALGQGPQFIFQYYEEEERQRGNFPDRFSGHQFPNYSSELNVNALLLGDSALYLCASSLEGQGFSDTQYFGPGTRLTVL.

The V gene is TRBV30, the J gene TRBJ1-6; D perhaps matches TRBD1 (5 bases). The CDR3 runs 15 residues. The V gene's germline CDR1 is GTSNPN and CDR2 SVGIG (reference sequence). With 3 bases removed from V and 10 bases from J, the gap between germline ends came to 19 bases. The CDR3 loop reads CAWRGRGGGFSPLHF. In nucleotides, the CDR3 is TGTGCCTGGAGGGGCCGCGGGGGGGGGTTCTCACCCCTCCACTTT.

This clone was seen a single time. The chain recombines TRBV6-4 with TRBJ2-7; 9 positions match TRBD1. CDR3 length equals 15 residues. The V and J ends lost 4 bases and 2 bases, in that order; junction bases with no gene match: 6. CDR1 is MRHNA, CDR2 SNTAGT, per germline. The DNA for the CDR3 is TGTGCCAGCAGTGTCGCCGGGACAGGGCCCTACGAGCAGTACTTC. As protein: CASSVAGTGPYEQYF.

J is TRBJ1-1 and V is TRBV6-1; no clear D. This CDR3 has 18 residues. The germline V gene encodes CDR1 MNHNS and CDR2 SASEGT. The V gene lost 4 bases and the J gene lost 5 bases, with 26 bases spanning the gap. The CDR3 region has the DNA TGTGCCAGCAGTGTTTATACGGCCTCCGAAGGTGGGGAGACTGAAGCTTTCTTT. This encodes CASSVYTASEGGETEAFF.